This is a list of T cell receptor beta chains from one sample in a study of beta chain features in type 1 diabetes. Assay used: immunoSEQ multiplex PCR; TCRdb lists only in-frame clones, some missing. This table has around 250,000 clones, 11% to 15% appearing once. Material: naive CD4+ T cells from blood. The receptors were gathered from a woman aged 40 to 50 in good health. Each CDR3 is given with its conserved first and last residue. Each record gives: J gene, V gene, CDR3 protein.

TRBJ2-5 | TRBV29-1 | CSVEDPGQSRTQYF
TRBJ2-7 | TRBV5-1 | CASRPGGAFYEQYF
TRBJ2-1 | TRBV7-2 | CASSPARGAVGEQFF
TRBJ1-1 | TRBV7-9 | CASAADMNTEAFF
TRBJ2-3 | TRBV27 | CASSLRPRQARRNTQYF
TRBJ2-5 | TRBV29-1 | CSVERQQETQYF
TRBJ2-5 | TRBV4-1 | CASSQDPGTGETQYF
TRBJ1-1 | TRBV7-2 | CASSLTWYPNTEAFF
TRBJ2-3 | TRBV5-6 | CASSFRDRGVYTQYF
TRBJ2-2 | TRBV29-1 | CSVAVREAGELFF
TRBJ2-1 | TRBV2 | CASSDLGGSYNEQFF
TRBJ1-4 | TRBV7-9 | CASSLDLVYTTNEKLFF
TRBJ2-5 | TRBV29-1 | CSVELLAGGKETQYF
TRBJ1-6 | TRBV4-3 | CASSQGEGQPNSPLHF
TRBJ2-4 | TRBV12-5 | CASGQDRTVLAKNIQYF
TRBJ2-7 | TRBV7-9 | CASSKTGTPYEQYF
TRBJ1-1 | TRBV7-9 | CASRLQGGKGAFF
TRBJ2-3 | TRBV10-2 | CASSRDRRADTQYF
TRBJ2-3 | TRBV5-1 | CASSWMQMGTVQGTDTQYF
TRBJ2-1 | TRBV28 | CASTWRVGSYNEQFF
TRBJ1-1 | TRBV11-2 | CASSRPPRTAGASEAFF
TRBJ1-2 | TRBV18 | CASSPPEGTYGYTF
TRBJ2-5 | TRBV18 | CASSPQISGDRVGETQYF
TRBJ2-7 | TRBV6-5 | CASKASGGNEQYF
TRBJ2-2 | TRBV2 | CASTGGTGAGELFF
TRBJ2-7 | TRBV6-5 | CASMTEDPVGLYF